A single sample is the source of the 27 T cell receptor beta chains below, sequenced in a study of T cell responses to AZD1222 COVID-19 vaccine. Clones were read by immunoSEQ multiplex PCR, and TCRdb kept only the in-frame ones, dropping some. Among about 94,000 clones listed, over 75% were seen once. The starting material was peripheral blood, obtained on day 0 of AZD1222 vaccination. Receptors originate from an adult in good health.

The chain couples TRBV29-1 to TRBJ2-7, with unresolved D. In germline, CDR1 is SQVTM, CDR2 ANQGSEA. The CDR3 sequence is 11 residues long. Between the trimmed V and J ends, which lost 4 bases and 3 bases, there was a span of 7 bases. Written as DNA, the CDR3 is TGCAGCGTTGGAGAGTACTACGAGCAGTACTTC. Translating gives CSVGEYYEQYF.

The rearrangement uses TRBV18 and TRBJ2-5, with D possibly matching TRBD2 (5 bases). V lost 3 bases, J lost 3 bases, and 11 bases lay in between. Germline V CDR1 and CDR2: KGHSH, LQKENI. This CDR3 has 14 residues. CDR3 coding DNA: TGTGCCAGCTCACCGAGGGCATCCAAAGAGACCCAGTACTTC. Residues: CASSPRASKETQYF.

This rearrangement joins TRBV5-1 to TRBJ2-5, with TRBD2 matching over 13 bases. The V gene's germline CDR1 is SGHRS and CDR2 YFSETQ. Trimming took 4 bases from V and 4 from J; bases not matched to a gene: 7. CDR3 size: 16 residues. Here the CDR3 reads CASSLGTSGVGETQYF. The CDR3 nucleotides read TGCGCCAGCAGCCTGGGGACTAGCGGGGTCGGAGAGACCCAGTACTTC.

The chain recombines TRBV13 with TRBJ2-1; D is ambiguous. This CDR3 spans 14 amino acids. V lost 8 bases, J lost 6 bases, and 17 bases lay in between. Germline V gives CDR1 PRHDT, CDR2 FYEKMQ (reference sequence). DNA of the CDR3: TGTGCCAGCGCCCAACAAACCGTCGGCAATGAGCAGTTCTTC. Amino acids: CASAQQTVGNEQFF.

The chain employs TRBV5-1 and TRBJ2-2, with TRBD1 identical over 7 bases. The CDR3 sequence is 13 residues long. Germline CDR1 reads SGHRS; CDR2 reads YFSETQ. With V trimmed by 10 bases and J by 4 bases, 7 bases remained unmatched. The chain's CDR3 is CAARTGFTGELFF. The CDR3 nucleotides read TGCGCCGCGAGGACAGGTTTCACCGGGGAGCTGTTTTTT.

The sample holds a few counts of this clone. This chain links TRBV29-1 with TRBJ1-2; D is unclear. Deletions cut 4 bases from V and 8 bases from J, with 2 bases between. The CDR3 is 8 amino acids. Germline values: CDR1 SQVTM, CDR2 ANQGSEA. The DNA for the CDR3 is TGCAGCGTTGGGGGCTACACCTTC. Encoded protein: CSVGGYTF.

The V and J genes are TRBV7-3 and TRBJ2-1; 10 bases are a match to TRBD1. The CDR3 spans 15 residues. V gave up 7 bases and J gave up 9 bases; unmatched junction bases: 12. Germline V gives CDR1 SGHTA, CDR2 FQGTGA. The CDR3 DNA sequence: TGTGCCAGCATCGCTTTTCCCGGACAGGGGGGTGAGCAGTTCTTC. It translates to CASIAFPGQGGEQFF.

The chain joins TRBV28 to TRBJ1-5; no definite D call. The V gene's germline CDR1 is MDHEN and CDR2 SYDVKM. V was shortened by 7 bases and J by 2 bases, with 18 bases between the two germline ends. The CDR3 has 16 residues. The CDR3 here is CASTVVGGAGNQPQHF. The CDR3 bases are TGTGCCAGCACCGTCGTGGGAGGAGCGGGCAATCAGCCCCAGCATTTT. The full variable domain, with the rest looked up from reference TRBV28 and TRBJ1-5, is DVKVTQSSRYLVKRTGEKVFLECVQDMDHENMFWYRQDPGLGLRLIYFSYDVKMKEKGDIPEGYSVSREKKERFSLILESASTNQTSMYLCASTVVGGAGNQPQHFGDGTRLSIL.

The rearrangement uses TRBV24-1 and TRBJ1-4; TRBD1 aligns across 8 bases. Unmatched junction bases numbered 3, after V lost 0 bases and J lost 4 bases. CDR1 and CDR2 (germline): KGHDR, SFDVKD. The CDR3 is made up of 16 amino acids. In nucleotides, the CDR3 is TGTGCCACCAGTGATTTGCCGACAGGGGTTAATGAAAAACTGTTTTTT. Translated, it gives CATSDLPTGVNEKLFF.

CDR3 protein: CASSLGHLQETQYF. The CDR3 DNA follows: TGCGCCAGCAGCCTGGGACATTTGCAAGAGACCCAGTACTTC. The V call is TRBV5-1, the J call TRBJ2-5; TRBD1 might be the D (6 bases). Germline CDR1 and CDR2: SGHRS and YFSETQ. Trimming took off 4 bases at V and 2 bases at J, with 12 bases between the two ends. This CDR3 has 14 residues. The full variable domain, in which reference TRBV5-1 and TRBJ2-5 provide the parts outside the CDR3, is KAGVTQTPRYLIKTRGQQVTLSCSPISGHRSVSWYQQTPGQGLQFLFEYFSETQRNKGNFPGRFSGRQFSNSRSEMNVSTLELGDSALYLCASSLGHLQETQYFGPGTRLLVL.

V usage is TRBV6-5 and J usage is TRBJ1-1; possibly TRBD1 for D (5 bases). The germline V gene encodes CDR1 MNHEY and CDR2 SVGAGI. Trimming shortened V by 6 bases and J by 2 bases, and 10 bases separated the two germline ends. The CDR3 is made up of 13 amino acids. The CDR3 protein is CASSLRTNTEAFF. DNA of the CDR3: TGTGCCAGCAGCCTTCGGACAAACACTGAAGCTTTCTTT.

The CDR3 is CASSWTGSGNTIYF. The CDR3 nucleotides read TGTGCCAGCAGCTGGACAGGCTCTGGAAACACCATATATTTT. J is TRBJ1-3 and V is TRBV5-4; 7 bases are shared with TRBD1. V was clipped by 3 bases and J by 0 bases; unmatched bases: 0. CDR1 is SGHNT and CDR2 is YYREEE in the germline V gene (reference sequence). The CDR3 covers 14 residues. The full variable domain, rest sourced from reference TRBV5-4 and TRBJ1-3, is ETGVTQSPTHLIKTRGQQVTLRCSSQSGHNTVSWYQQALGQGPQFIFQYYREEENGRGNFPPRFSGLQFPNYSSELNVNALELDDSALYLCASSWTGSGNTIYFGEGSWLTVV.

V gene TRBV28 combines with J gene TRBJ1-4; 7 bases are shared with TRBD1. This CDR3 spans 15 amino acids. Germline V gene data show CDR1 as MDHEN and CDR2 as SYDVKM. V dropped 0 bases and J dropped 5; count of bases not matched to a gene: 3. CDR3 sequence (DNA): TGTGCCAGCAGTTTATGGGCACAGGGGAATGAAAAACTGTTTTTT. Translating gives CASSLWAQGNEKLFF.

As concerns this clone: The junction does not match germline at one end; this may be a read error. V usage is TRBV19 and J usage is TRBJ2-7; unclear D gene. The CDR3 sequence is 13 residues long. The germline V gene has CDR1 LNHDA and CDR2 SQIVND (reference sequence). The CDR3 DNA follows: TGTGCCAGTAGTATAGATCGACAAGGCACCAGATGGTTC. Protein product: CASSIDRQGTRWF.

This clone was observed a handful of times. The rearrangement uses TRBV30 and TRBJ2-7; D is unclear. The CDR3 is 12 residues long. The germline V and J ends were trimmed by 0 bases and 6 bases, with 9 bases remaining between them. CDR1 and CDR2 (germline): GTSNPN, SVGIG (reference sequence). In DNA form, the CDR3 reads TGTGCCTGGAGTGTATCAAATGGCGAGCAGTACTTC. Translated, it gives CAWSVSNGEQYF.

This clone was found once. This chain links TRBV7-9 with TRBJ1-2; the D gene is possibly TRBD1 (6 bases). Per germline, CDR1 SEHNR and CDR2 FQNEAQ (reference sequence). The CDR3 consists of 12 residues. The germline V and J ends were trimmed by 3 bases and 6 bases, with 8 bases remaining between them. The CDR3 DNA reads as TGTGCCAGCAGCTTTAACAGGGATGGCTACACCTTC. This encodes CASSFNRDGYTF. The whole variable domain, filled in from reference TRBV7-9 and TRBJ1-2, reads DTGVSQNPRHKITKRGQNVTFRCDPISEHNRLYWYRQTLGQGPEFLTYFQNEAQLEKSRLLSDRFSAERPKGSFSTLEIQRTEQGDSAMYLCASSFNRDGYTFGSGTRLTVV.

The chain uses TRBV30 and TRBJ2-7; D perhaps matches TRBD2 (7 bases). Germline V gene lookup returns CDR1 GTSNPN and CDR2 SVGIG (reference sequence). Trimming pared 6 bases from V and 4 bases from J, leaving 16 bases between. The CDR3 has 13 residues. CDR3 nucleotides: TGTGCCTGTTCCGAGGGGGGGCCATACGAGCAGTACTTC. Translating gives CACSEGGPYEQYF. Supplemented by reference TRBV30 and TRBJ2-7, the full variable domain reads SQTIHQWPATLVQPVGSPLSLECTVEGTSNPNLYWYRQAAGRGLQLLFYSVGIGQISSEVPQNLSASRPQDRQFILSSKKLLLSDSGFYLCACSEGGPYEQYFGPGTRLTVT.

The rearrangement links TRBV18 to TRBJ1-2, with D perhaps matching TRBD1 (5 bases). Germline CDR1 is KGHSH and CDR2 is LQKENI. V lost 4 bases and J lost 2, with 8 bases in between. The CDR3 totals 13 residues. CDR3 sequence reads: CASSQGLNYGYTF. CDR3 in DNA: TGTGCCAGCTCACAGGGACTGAACTATGGCTACACCTTC.

The chain has TRBV29-1 and TRBJ1-1; D is undetermined. Germline CDR1 SQVTM, CDR2 ANQGSEA. This CDR3 spans 13 amino acids. Trimming stripped 6 bases from V and 2 bases from J, with 13 bases between. CDR3 DNA sequence: TGCAGCGTGCTCAGACTCGGCAACACTGAAGCTTTCTTT. Translating gives CSVLRLGNTEAFF.

This clone was observed once. V gene TRBV15 combines with J gene TRBJ2-2; possibly TRBD1 for D (6 bases). CDR1 and CDR2 from the germline V gene are LNHNV and YYDKDF (reference sequence). This CDR3 region has 18 residues. V was trimmed by 5 bases and J by 2 bases, leaving 21 bases between them. The CDR3 here is CATSAFPRTARNTGELFF. The CDR3 bases are TGTGCCACCAGCGCTTTTCCTAGGACAGCAAGAAACACCGGGGAGCTGTTTTTT.

The rearrangement uses TRBV2 and TRBJ1-1, with 11 positions matching TRBD1. This CDR3 has 13 residues. CDR1 and CDR2 from the germline V gene are SNHLY and FYNNEI. J was trimmed by 5 bases and V by 7 bases; bases with no gene match: 3. CDR3 residues: CASTGQGATEAFF. In DNA, the CDR3 is TGTGCCAGCACCGGACAGGGGGCAACTGAAGCTTTCTTT.

The rearrangement links TRBV19 to TRBJ2-2, with 9 bases identical to TRBD1. Trimming at V came to 4 bases and at J to 6 bases, leaving 3 bases not matched to a gene. The CDR3 contains 14 residues. Germline assignment: CDR1 LNHDA and CDR2 SQIVND (reference sequence). The CDR3 protein is CASSTGQGPGELFF. In nucleotides, the CDR3 is TGTGCCAGTAGTACGGGACAGGGCCCCGGGGAGCTGTTTTTT.

This chain uses TRBV3-1 (or the pseudogene TRBV3-2) with TRBJ2-5; 7 bases align to TRBD2. Germline V gene data show CDR1 as LGHDT and CDR2 as YNNKEL (reference sequence). The CDR3 totals 18 residues. J lost 1 base, V lost 0 bases, and 11 bases had no gene match. For the CDR3, the DNA is TGTGCCAGCAGCCAAGATGTCGGAGCGGGGCTATTCCAAGAGACCCAGTACTTC. It is translated as CASSQDVGAGLFQETQYF.

This chain connects TRBV6-5 to TRBJ1-2; 8 bases match TRBD1. This CDR3 comprises 14 residues. V shed 6 bases, J shed 3 bases, and the junction held 6 bases outside the gene matches. CDR1 is MNHEY and CDR2 is SVGAGI in the germline V gene. The DNA of the CDR3 is TGTGCCAGCAGGGACAGGGCGTCGGACTATGGCTACACCTTC. Translating gives CASRDRASDYGYTF.

The chain carries TRBV4-2 and TRBJ1-4; TRBD1 is a possible D gene (6 bases). The CDR3 totals 15 residues. Per germline, CDR1 LGHNA and CDR2 YNFKEQ. The V end was cut by 3 bases, the J end by 3 bases, with 11 bases between. As DNA, the CDR3 is TGTGCCAGCAGCCACTTACAGGGTGCTAATGAAAAACTGTTTTTT. Protein product: CASSHLQGANEKLFF.

This clone appeared a few times. V gene TRBV3-1 (or the pseudogene TRBV3-2) combines with J gene TRBJ1-1; maybe TRBD1 (5 bases). Germline V gene data show CDR1 as LGHDT and CDR2 as YNNKEL (reference sequence). The CDR3 length is 12 residues. Trimming took off 1 base at V and 8 bases at J, with 8 bases between the two ends. CDR3 nucleotide sequence: TGTGCCAGCAGCCAAGGGAACAGGGAAGCTTTCTTT. Its translation is CASSQGNREAFF.

The chain recombines TRBV19 with TRBJ2-3; perhaps TRBD1 as D (6 bases). The germline CDR1 and CDR2 sequences are LNHDA and SQIVND (reference sequence). Trimming removed 3 bases at V and 5 bases at J, with 9 bases between. The CDR3 loop spans 13 amino acids. CDR3 loop: CASSISGVDTQYF. The CDR3 DNA sequence: TGTGCCAGTAGTATTTCAGGGGTAGATACGCAGTATTTT.